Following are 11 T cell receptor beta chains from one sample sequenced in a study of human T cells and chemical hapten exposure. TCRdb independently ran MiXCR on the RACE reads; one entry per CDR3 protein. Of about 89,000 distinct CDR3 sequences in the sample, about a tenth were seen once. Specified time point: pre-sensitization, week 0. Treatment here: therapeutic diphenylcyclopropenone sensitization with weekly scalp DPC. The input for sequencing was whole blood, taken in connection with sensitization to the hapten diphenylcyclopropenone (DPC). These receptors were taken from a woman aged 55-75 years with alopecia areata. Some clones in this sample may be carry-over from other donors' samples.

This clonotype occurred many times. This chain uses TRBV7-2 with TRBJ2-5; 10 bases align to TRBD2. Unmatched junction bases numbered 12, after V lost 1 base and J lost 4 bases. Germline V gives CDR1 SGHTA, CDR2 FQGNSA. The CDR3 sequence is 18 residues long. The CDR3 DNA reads TGTGCCAGCAGCTTAGTGTGGAGCGGGGGGGTCGTGGGAGAGACCCAGTACTTC. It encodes CASSLVWSGGVVGETQYF.

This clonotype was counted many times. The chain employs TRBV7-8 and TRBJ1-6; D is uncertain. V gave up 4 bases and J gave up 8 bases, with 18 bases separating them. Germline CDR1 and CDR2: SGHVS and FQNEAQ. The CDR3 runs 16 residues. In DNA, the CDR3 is TGTGCCAGCAGCTCCGGAACGATCCTTGCCGATTCACCCCTCCACTTT. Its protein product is CASSSGTILADSPLHF.

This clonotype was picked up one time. The CDR3 protein is CASSTATGLNEKLFF. CDR3 DNA sequence: TGTGCCAGCAGCACAGCTACAGGGCTTAATGAAAAACTGTTTTTT. The gene calls are TRBV7-9 and TRBJ1-4; a possible D gene is TRBD1 (6 bases). The CDR3 has 15 amino acids. The germline V gene has CDR1 SEHNR and CDR2 FQNEAQ (reference sequence). The ends were cut back, 5 bases at V and 4 bases at J, with 14 bases in the middle.

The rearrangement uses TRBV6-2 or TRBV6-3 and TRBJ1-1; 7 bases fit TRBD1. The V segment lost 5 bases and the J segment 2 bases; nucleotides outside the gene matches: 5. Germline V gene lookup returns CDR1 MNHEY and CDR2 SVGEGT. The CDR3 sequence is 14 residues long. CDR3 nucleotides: TGTGCCAGCAGTCCGAGGGGGCTAAACACTGAAGCTTTCTTT. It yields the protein CASSPRGLNTEAFF.

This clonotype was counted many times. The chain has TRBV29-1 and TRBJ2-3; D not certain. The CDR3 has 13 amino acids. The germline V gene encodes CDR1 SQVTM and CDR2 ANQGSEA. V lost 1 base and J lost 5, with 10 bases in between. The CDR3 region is CSVEVVERDTQYF. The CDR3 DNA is TGCAGCGTTGAAGTTGTGGAAAGAGATACGCAGTATTTT.

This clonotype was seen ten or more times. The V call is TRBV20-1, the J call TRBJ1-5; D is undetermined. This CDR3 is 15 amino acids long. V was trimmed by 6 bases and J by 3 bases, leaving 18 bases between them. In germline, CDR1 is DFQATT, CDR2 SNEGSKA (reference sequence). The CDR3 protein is CSAGRSPRANQPQHF. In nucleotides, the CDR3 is TGCAGTGCGGGGAGGTCACCGCGGGCCAATCAGCCCCAGCATTTT.

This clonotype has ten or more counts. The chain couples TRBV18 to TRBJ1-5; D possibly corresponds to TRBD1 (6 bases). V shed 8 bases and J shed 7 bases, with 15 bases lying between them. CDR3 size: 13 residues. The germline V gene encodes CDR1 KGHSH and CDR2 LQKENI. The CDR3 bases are TGTGCCAGCCGACAGGAGACGAGGCAGCCCCAGCATTTT. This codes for CASRQETRQPQHF.

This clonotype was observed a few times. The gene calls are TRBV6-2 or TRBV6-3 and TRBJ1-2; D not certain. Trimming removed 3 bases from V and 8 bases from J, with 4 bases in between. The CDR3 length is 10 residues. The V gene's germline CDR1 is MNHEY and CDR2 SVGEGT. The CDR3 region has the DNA TGTGCCAGCAGTTATTCAGGCTACACCTTC. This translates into CASSYSGYTF.

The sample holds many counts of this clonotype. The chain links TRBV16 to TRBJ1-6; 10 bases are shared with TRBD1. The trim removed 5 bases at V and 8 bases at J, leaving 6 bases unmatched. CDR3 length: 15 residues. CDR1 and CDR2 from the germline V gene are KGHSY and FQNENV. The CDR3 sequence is CASSATGGGDSPLHF. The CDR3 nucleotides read TGTGCCAGCAGCGCGACAGGGGGCGGTGATTCACCCCTCCACTTT. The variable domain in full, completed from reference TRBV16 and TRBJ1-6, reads GEEVAQTPKHLVRGEGQKAKLYCAPIKGHSYVFWYQQVLKNEFKFLISFQNENVFDETGMPKERFSAKCLPNSPCSLEIQATKLEDSAVYFCASSATGGGDSPLHFGNGTRLTVT.

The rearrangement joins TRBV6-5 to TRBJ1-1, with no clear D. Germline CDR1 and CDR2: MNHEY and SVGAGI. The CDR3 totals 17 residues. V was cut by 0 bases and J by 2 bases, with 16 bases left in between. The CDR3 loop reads CASSYSSRRSINTEAFF. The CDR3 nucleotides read TGTGCCAGCAGTTACTCATCCAGAAGATCCATCAACACTGAAGCTTTCTTT.

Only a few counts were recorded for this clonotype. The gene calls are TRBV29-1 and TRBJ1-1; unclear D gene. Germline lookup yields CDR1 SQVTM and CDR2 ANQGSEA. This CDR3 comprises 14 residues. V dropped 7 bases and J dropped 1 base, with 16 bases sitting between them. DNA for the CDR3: TGCAGCGCCCCTTCCGATCGAAAGAACACTGAAGCTTTCTTT. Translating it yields CSAPSDRKNTEAFF.